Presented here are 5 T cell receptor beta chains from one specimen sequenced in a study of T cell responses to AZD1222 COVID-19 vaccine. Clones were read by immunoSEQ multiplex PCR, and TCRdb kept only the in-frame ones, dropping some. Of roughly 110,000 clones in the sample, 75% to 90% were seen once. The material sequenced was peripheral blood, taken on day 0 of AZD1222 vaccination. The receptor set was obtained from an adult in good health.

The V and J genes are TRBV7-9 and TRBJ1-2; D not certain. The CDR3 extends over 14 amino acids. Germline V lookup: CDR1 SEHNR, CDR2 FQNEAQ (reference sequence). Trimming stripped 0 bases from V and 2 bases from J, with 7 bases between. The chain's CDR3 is CASSLAVGNYGYTF. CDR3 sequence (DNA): TGTGCCAGCAGCTTAGCAGTGGGAAACTATGGCTACACCTTC.

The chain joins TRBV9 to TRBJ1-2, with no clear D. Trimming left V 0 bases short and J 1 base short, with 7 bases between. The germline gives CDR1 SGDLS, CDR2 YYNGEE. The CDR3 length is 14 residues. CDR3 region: CASSVDGNNYGYTF. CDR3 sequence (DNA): TGTGCCAGCAGCGTAGACGGAAATAACTATGGCTACACCTTC.

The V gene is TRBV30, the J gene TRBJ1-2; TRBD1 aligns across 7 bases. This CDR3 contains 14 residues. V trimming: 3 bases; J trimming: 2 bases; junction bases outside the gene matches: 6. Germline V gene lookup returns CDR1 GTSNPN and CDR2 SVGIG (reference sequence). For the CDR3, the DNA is TGTGCCTGGAGCAGGGACAGCTCAAACTATGGCTACACCTTC. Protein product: CAWSRDSSNYGYTF.

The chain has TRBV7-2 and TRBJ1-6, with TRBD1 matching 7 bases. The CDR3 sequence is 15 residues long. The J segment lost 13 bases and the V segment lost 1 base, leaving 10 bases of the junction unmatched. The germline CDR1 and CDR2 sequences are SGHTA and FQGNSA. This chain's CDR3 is CASSLGWDSSSPLHF. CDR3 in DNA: TGTGCCAGCAGCTTAGGTTGGGACAGTTCTAGCCCCCTCCACTTT. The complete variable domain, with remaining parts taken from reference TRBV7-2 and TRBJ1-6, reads GAGVSQSPSNKVTEKGKDVELRCDPISGHTALYWYRQSLGQGLEFLIYFQGNSAPDKSGLPSDRFSAERTGGSVSTLTIQRTQQEDSAVYLCASSLGWDSSSPLHFGNGTRLTVT.

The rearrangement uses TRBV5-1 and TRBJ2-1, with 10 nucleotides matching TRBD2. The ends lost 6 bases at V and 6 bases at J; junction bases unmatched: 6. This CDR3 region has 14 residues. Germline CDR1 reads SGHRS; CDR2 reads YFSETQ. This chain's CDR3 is CASNTAGGSNEQFF. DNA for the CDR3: TGCGCCAGCAACACAGCGGGAGGGTCCAATGAGCAGTTCTTC. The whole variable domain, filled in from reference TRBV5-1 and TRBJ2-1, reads KAGVTQTPRYLIKTRGQQVTLSCSPISGHRSVSWYQQTPGQGLQFLFEYFSETQRNKGNFPGRFSGRQFSNSRSEMNVSTLELGDSALYLCASNTAGGSNEQFFGPGTRLTVL.